The present TCR beta chain was sequenced within a study of Tregs in tolerant kidney transplant recipients. This CDR3 is 14 amino acids long. Germline values: CDR1 MDHEN, CDR2 SYDVKM. J lost 7 bases, V lost 6 bases, and 12 bases had no gene match. The protocol was immunoSEQ multiplex PCR, while the TCRdb copy is restricted to in-frame clones and leaves out a portion. The data show about 110,000 clones, 85% to 90% seen once. Study results and limitations: Tregs expanded with activated donor B cells seemed most donor-specific.

Comments on this clone: What it recognizes is unknown.

This clonotype was sampled from a human donor who received a combined kidney and bone marrow transplant. This chain uses TRBV28 with TRBJ2-7, with 7 bases lining up with TRBD2. Sequencing was performed on CD4+ T cells from blood, taken before the transplant. The CDR3 DNA sequence: TGTGCCAGCAGACTTCGGGGAGGGGCCGGAGAGCAGTACTTC. It translates to CASRLRGGAGEQYF.